One and the same sample provided the 13 T cell receptor beta chains below, sequenced in a study of early T cells in non-severe SARS-CoV-2 infection. Each CDR3 protein gets one entry after TCRdb re-called the 5' RACE reads with MiXCR. Among approximately 56,000 distinct CDR3 sequences, around 15% were seen once, and the ten largest hold roughly 4.3%. The sequencing here drew on whole blood, taken at baseline. These receptors originate from an adult who was a healthcare worker with PCR-confirmed SARS-CoV-2 infection or an uninfected control (not recorded which).

The chain has TRBV20-1 and TRBJ2-3; 9 bases are a match to TRBD2. This CDR3 is built from 16 residues. Unmatched junction bases numbered 8, after V lost 4 bases and J lost 0 bases. Germline CDR1 is DFQATT and CDR2 is SNEGSKA (reference sequence). For the CDR3, the DNA is TGCAGTGCTACCAAGGCGGGGGGGCGTAGCACAGATACGCAGTATTTT. Its protein product is CSATKAGGRSTDTQYF.

The chain employs TRBV12-3 or TRBV12-4 and TRBJ2-5; 11 bases agree with TRBD2. This CDR3 has 18 amino acids. The V segment lost 5 bases and the J segment 2 bases; nucleotides outside the gene matches: 13. CDR3 coding DNA: TGTGCCAGCAGTAATCCGGGACTAGCGGAGGGGGAACAAGAGACCCAGTACTTC. Residues: CASSNPGLAEGEQETQYF.

The chain links TRBV12-3 or TRBV12-4 to TRBJ1-1, with D hard to call. V lost 6 bases and J lost 10, with 15 bases in between. The CDR3 contains 12 residues. The chain's CDR3 is CASSPGPWVAFF. The DNA for the CDR3 is TGTGCCAGCAGCCCCGGACCATGGGTAGCTTTCTTT.

The CDR3 spells CASSRGASNTEAFF. The CDR3 DNA follows: TGCGCCAGCAGCCGGGGGGCCTCCAACACTGAAGCTTTCTTT. The V and J genes are TRBV5-1 and TRBJ1-1, with D possibly matching TRBD1 (6 bases). Trimming removed 4 bases from V and 2 bases from J, with 12 bases in between. Germline CDR1 reads SGHRS; CDR2 reads YFSETQ. The CDR3 totals 14 residues.

This clonotype was observed a handful of times. The gene calls are TRBV2 and TRBJ2-3; D unclear. The CDR3 contains 12 residues. Trimming stripped 1 base from V and 2 bases from J, with 1 base between. CDR1 is SNHLY and CDR2 is FYNNEI in the germline V gene. In DNA form, the CDR3 reads TGTGCCAGCAGTGAAGTCACAGATACGCAGTATTTT. As protein: CASSEVTDTQYF.

At least ten counts were recorded for this clonotype. This CDR3 reads CASSQEEGFGIQYF. The DNA for the CDR3 is TGCGCCAGCAGCCAAGAAGAGGGTTTCGGCATTCAGTACTTC. The J gene is TRBJ2-4, the V gene TRBV4-1; possible D gene TRBD2, 5 bases. The CDR3 has 14 residues. The germline V gene has CDR1 MGHRA and CDR2 YSYEKL. The V end lost 0 bases, the J end lost 9 bases, and 12 bases lay between the germline ends.

V is TRBV6-1 and J is TRBJ2-7; D gene ambiguous. This CDR3 contains 17 residues. CDR1 is MNHNS and CDR2 is SASEGT in the germline V gene. The V end was cut by 1 base, the J end by 3 bases, with 19 bases between. The DNA for the CDR3 is TGTGCCAGCAGTGAAGGCTTCAGGACCCTCGTACTCTACGAGCAGTACTTC. Its protein is CASSEGFRTLVLYEQYF.

V and J are TRBV12-3 or TRBV12-4 and TRBJ2-7; TRBD1 matches 7 bases. This CDR3 region has 12 residues. V gave up 6 bases and J gave up 3 bases; unmatched junction bases: 2. In nucleotides, the CDR3 is TGTGCCAGCAGGGGGACAGACTACGAGCAGTACTTC. It specifies CASRGTDYEQYF.

This clonotype has a count of ten or more. The rearrangement links TRBV29-1 to TRBJ2-7; D tentatively fits TRBD1 or TRBD2 (5 bases each). The germline V gene has CDR1 SQVTM and CDR2 ANQGSEA. The CDR3 runs 12 residues. The V gene lost 7 bases and the J gene lost 1 base, with 11 bases spanning the gap. In nucleotides, the CDR3 is TGCAGCGCGGGGCGTGGGTCCTACGAGCAGTACTTC. This sequence encodes CSAGRGSYEQYF.

The chain links TRBV7-3 to TRBJ2-1; no clear D. Between the trimmed V and J ends, which lost 1 base and 7 bases, there was a span of 5 bases. Germline V gene sequence: CDR1 SGHTA, CDR2 FQGTGA. This CDR3 has 12 residues. CDR3 sequence: CASSLNSNEQFF. The CDR3 nucleotides read TGTGCCAGCAGCTTAAATTCGAATGAGCAGTTCTTC.

This clonotype has more than one count but fewer than ten. The chain carries TRBV9 and TRBJ2-7, with 13 bases fitting TRBD2. V dropped 4 bases and J dropped 6; count of bases not matched to a gene: 4. The CDR3 is 14 residues long. Looked up from germline, CDR1 is SGDLS and CDR2 is YYNGEE. Here the CDR3 reads CASSPRTSGSEQYF. In nucleotides, the CDR3 is TGTGCCAGCAGCCCTAGGACTAGCGGGAGCGAGCAGTACTTC.

About this clonotype itself: The junction differs from germline at one of its ends, possibly a read error. The rearrangement links TRBV20-1 to TRBJ1-5; D might be TRBD1 (5 bases). The CDR3 length is 13 residues. CDR1 and CDR2 (germline): DFQATT, SNEGSKA (reference sequence). The CDR3 DNA is TGCAGTGCTAAGGGACCGACGAATCAGTCCCAGCATTTT. It codes for CSAKGPTNQSQHF.

This chain links TRBV24-1 with TRBJ2-2, with D maybe TRBD2 (5 bases). Trimming shortened V by 5 bases and J by 2 bases, and 8 bases separated the two germline ends. This CDR3 comprises 14 residues. The germline V gene encodes CDR1 KGHDR and CDR2 SFDVKD. The CDR3 sequence: CATSARGNTGELFF. The CDR3 nucleotides read TGTGCCACCAGTGCCCGGGGAAACACCGGGGAGCTGTTTTTT.